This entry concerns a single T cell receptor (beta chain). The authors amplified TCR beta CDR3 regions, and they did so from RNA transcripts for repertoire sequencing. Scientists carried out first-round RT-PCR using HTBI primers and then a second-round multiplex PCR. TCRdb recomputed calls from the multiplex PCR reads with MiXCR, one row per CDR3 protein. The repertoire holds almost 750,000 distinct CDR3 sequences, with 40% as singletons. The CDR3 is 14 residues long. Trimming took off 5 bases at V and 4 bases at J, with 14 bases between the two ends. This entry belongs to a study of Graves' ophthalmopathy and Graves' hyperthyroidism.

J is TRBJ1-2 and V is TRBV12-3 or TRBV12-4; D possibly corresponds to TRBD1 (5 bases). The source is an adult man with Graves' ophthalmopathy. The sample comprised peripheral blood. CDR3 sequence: CASSTLGGRYGYTF. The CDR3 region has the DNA TGTGCCAGCAGTACCCTCGGGGGACGCTATGGCTACACCTTC.